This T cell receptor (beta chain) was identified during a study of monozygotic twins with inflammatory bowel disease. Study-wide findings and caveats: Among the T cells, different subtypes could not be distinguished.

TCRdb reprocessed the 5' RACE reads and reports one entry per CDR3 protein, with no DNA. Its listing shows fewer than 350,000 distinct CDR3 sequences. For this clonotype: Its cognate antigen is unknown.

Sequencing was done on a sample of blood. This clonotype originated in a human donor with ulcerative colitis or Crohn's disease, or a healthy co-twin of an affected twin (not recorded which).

The CDR3 region is CSVEDFSPSYEQYF. V usage is TRBV20-1 and J usage is TRBJ2-7; there is no DNA to check the TCRdb D call of TRBD2. The CDR3 is 14 residues long. The germline V gene encodes CDR1 DFQATT and CDR2 SNEGSKA (reference sequence).